This TCR beta chain was observed in a study of shared clonotypes between healthy human individuals. On this clone itself: Its target is not known.

Per the germline V gene, CDR1 is SQVTM and CDR2 is ANQGSEA. This CDR3 contains 13 residues. J lost 7 bases, V lost 6 bases, and 7 bases had no gene match. Sequencing was at deep level. Under the authors' procedure: ImmunoSEQ output lacked quality scores and full-length reads, limiting matched filtering. Data came from immunoSEQ multiplex PCR; TCRdb stores just in-frame clones and leaves some out. The V and J calls and clone size come from that table; D and trimming were worked out from the DNA. The sample carries 450,000 to 500,000 clones, more than 65% recorded once. Regarding the study as a whole: Sequencing depth was predicted to influence how clonotypes are shared among donors.

The sequencing sample was made of PBMCs. The chain uses TRBV29-1 and TRBJ1-5; 9 bases fit TRBD1. The TCR comes from a woman in her thirties or forties in good health. Some clones in this sample may be carry-over from other donors' samples. DNA for the CDR3: TGCAGCGTCGCGGAGACAGGGGGACAGCCCCAGCATTTT. This encodes CSVAETGGQPQHF.